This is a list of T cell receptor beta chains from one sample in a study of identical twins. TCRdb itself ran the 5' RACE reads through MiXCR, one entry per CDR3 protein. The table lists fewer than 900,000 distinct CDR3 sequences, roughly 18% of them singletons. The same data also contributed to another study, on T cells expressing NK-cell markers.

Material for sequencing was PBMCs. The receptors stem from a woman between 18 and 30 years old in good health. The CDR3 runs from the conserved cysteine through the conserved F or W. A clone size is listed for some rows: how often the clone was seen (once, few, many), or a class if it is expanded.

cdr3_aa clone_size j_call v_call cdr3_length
CASSYSRWVESYEQYF few TRBJ2-7 TRBV6-2/TRBV6-3 16
CASSPSGNTIYF many TRBJ1-3 TRBV7-2 12
CASSRLGQETQYF NA TRBJ2-5 TRBV7-9 13
CASSPELTGELFF NA TRBJ2-2 TRBV27 13
CATSDARTSGGRDEQFF few TRBJ2-1 TRBV24-1 17
CASSPVFGGDYNEQFF NA TRBJ2-1 TRBV11-3 16
CASSQDGPAGGWNIQYF NA TRBJ2-4 TRBV4-3 17
CASSFRLRNTEAFF few TRBJ1-1 TRBV12-3/TRBV12-4 14
CASSSRGDSSYNEQFF NA TRBJ2-1 TRBV6-2/TRBV6-3 16
CASSFSGGAAQYF NA TRBJ2-3 TRBV11-2 13
CASSSSEAGQYF NA TRBJ2-7 TRBV7-9 12
CSVGFSGANVLTF NA TRBJ2-6 TRBV29-1 13
CSARESYEQYF few TRBJ2-7 TRBV20-1 11
CASSYSQVGETQYF NA TRBJ2-5 TRBV5-1 14
CASSLFGTPTSGRGGEQFF NA TRBJ2-1 TRBV7-6 19
CASKKGELQETQYF few TRBJ2-5 TRBV5-6 14
CATSRGYDRNTGELFF NA TRBJ2-2 TRBV15 16
CASTSPGAGTQYF NA TRBJ2-5 TRBV11-2 13
CKGLQGEDRDGYTF NA TRBJ1-2 TRBV20-1 14
CASSGRPYEQYF few TRBJ2-7 TRBV25-1 12
CSATLWDRDWGSPLHF few TRBJ1-6 TRBV20-1 16
CASSYSPYRAEQYF few TRBJ2-7 TRBV6-5 14
CASSLATSGDTDTQYF medium-sized TRBJ2-3 TRBV7-9 16
CASRQGRNEQYF many TRBJ2-7 TRBV6-5 12
CASSQYGGNEQFF NA TRBJ2-1 TRBV12-3/TRBV12-4 13
CSARDQVLSYEQYF NA TRBJ2-7 TRBV20-1 14
CASSSDRARQPQHF NA TRBJ1-5 TRBV12-3/TRBV12-4 14
CASSQPGELFF once TRBJ2-2 TRBV4-3 11
CSVVDRGFGYF few TRBJ2-7 TRBV29-1 11
CSARKARDTEAFF few TRBJ1-1 TRBV20-1 13
CASTQGQLNEKLFF NA TRBJ1-4 TRBV7-8 14
CATSTSIGKTYGYTF NA TRBJ1-2 TRBV10-2 15
CASSPRLAGALSSTDTQYF few TRBJ2-3 TRBV18 19
CASKGLAGSSPDTQYF few TRBJ2-3 TRBV6-1 16
CSGGQGSTEAFF few TRBJ1-1 TRBV29-1 12
CASRPLGGQPQHF NA TRBJ1-5 TRBV6-1 13